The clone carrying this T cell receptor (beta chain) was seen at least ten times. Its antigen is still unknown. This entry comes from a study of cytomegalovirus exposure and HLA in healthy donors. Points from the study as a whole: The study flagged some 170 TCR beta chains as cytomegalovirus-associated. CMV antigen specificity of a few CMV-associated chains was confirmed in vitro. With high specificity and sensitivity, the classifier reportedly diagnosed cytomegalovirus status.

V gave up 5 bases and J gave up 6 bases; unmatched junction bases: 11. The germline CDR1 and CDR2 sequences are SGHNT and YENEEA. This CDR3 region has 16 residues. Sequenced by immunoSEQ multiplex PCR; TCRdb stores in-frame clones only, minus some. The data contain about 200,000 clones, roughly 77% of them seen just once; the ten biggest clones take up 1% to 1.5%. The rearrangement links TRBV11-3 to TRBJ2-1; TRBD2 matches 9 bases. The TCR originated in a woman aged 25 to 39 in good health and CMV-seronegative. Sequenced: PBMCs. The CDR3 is CASSLGGTSSFNEQFF. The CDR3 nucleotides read TGTGCCAGCAGCCTAGGAGGGACTAGCAGCTTCAATGAGCAGTTCTTC.